A selection of T cell receptor beta chains follows, all from one sample in a study of T cell repertoires and Cas9 in healthy adults. The protocol was immunoSEQ multiplex PCR, while the TCRdb copy is restricted to in-frame clones and leaves out a portion. The profile shows around 15,000 clones, around nine tenths of them singletons. Sequenced input: Tregs (CD4+, CD25+, CD127-, CD137-, CD154-) from PBMCs; culture status not recorded. These receptors were collected from a human donor in good health. Both conserved end residues are part of each CDR3. The order of the fields is V gene, D gene, clone size, J gene, CDR3 DNA, CDR3 protein. A D gene is named only where the DNA matches it firmly. Clone size is shown for a subset of rows, as once, few, many or a class of expanded clone.

v_gene: TRBV10-3; d_gene: TRBD1; abundance: -; j_gene: TRBJ2-2; CDR3nt: TGTGCCATCAGCGTTCAGGGGGCGACCACCGGGGAGCTGTTTTTT; CDR3aa: CAISVQGATTGELFF
v_gene: TRBV5-5; d_gene: TRBD1; abundance: -; j_gene: TRBJ2-7; CDR3nt: TGTGCCAGCAGCCCCGTTGTAGGGGGCTTCGACGAGCAGTACTTC; CDR3aa: CASSPVVGGFDEQYF
v_gene: TRBV7-2; d_gene: TRBD1; abundance: -; j_gene: TRBJ1-6; CDR3nt: TGTGCCAGCAGCTTAGGCGGACAGGGAAATTCACCCCTCCACTTT; CDR3aa: CASSLGGQGNSPLHF
v_gene: TRBV6-5; d_gene: TRBD1; abundance: -; j_gene: TRBJ1-6; CDR3nt: TGTGCCAGCAGGCGCGGGACAGCAAATTCACCCCTCCACTTT; CDR3aa: CASRRGTANSPLHF
v_gene: TRBV7-6; d_gene: -; abundance: once; j_gene: TRBJ2-5; CDR3nt: TGTGCCAGCAGCTTGCGCAGCCAAGAGACCCAGTACTTC; CDR3aa: CASSLRSQETQYF
v_gene: TRBV7-3; d_gene: -; abundance: -; j_gene: TRBJ2-7; CDR3nt: TGTGCCAGCAGCTTAACCCGAGCGGGCTCCTACGAGCAGTACTTC; CDR3aa: CASSLTRAGSYEQYF
v_gene: TRBV5-6; d_gene: -; abundance: -; j_gene: TRBJ1-3; CDR3nt: TGTGCCAGCAGTCGACAGGTCTCTGGAAACACCATATATTTT; CDR3aa: CASSRQVSGNTIYF
v_gene: TRBV4-1; d_gene: -; abundance: -; j_gene: TRBJ1-4; CDR3nt: TGCGCCAGCAGCCAAGGGACGGCGGGCGGTGAAAAACTGTTTTTT; CDR3aa: CASSQGTAGGEKLFF
v_gene: TRBV20-1; d_gene: TRBD2; abundance: -; j_gene: TRBJ2-1; CDR3nt: TGCAGTGCCACTAGCGGGGGTAAGAAGTTCTTC; CDR3aa: CSATSGGKKFF
v_gene: TRBV6-6; d_gene: -; abundance: -; j_gene: TRBJ2-7; CDR3nt: TGTGCCAGCACAGGTAGCTCCTACGAGCAGTACTTC; CDR3aa: CASTGSSYEQYF
v_gene: TRBV29-1; d_gene: TRBD1; abundance: -; j_gene: TRBJ2-4; CDR3nt: TGCAGCGTTGAACAGGGGGCAGGGCCAAACATTCAGTACTTC; CDR3aa: CSVEQGAGPNIQYF
v_gene: TRBV4-1; d_gene: -; abundance: -; j_gene: TRBJ2-2; CDR3nt: -; CDR3aa: CASSQVAAGTRVVFF
v_gene: TRBV4-1; d_gene: TRBD2; abundance: -; j_gene: TRBJ2-5; CDR3nt: TGCGCCAGCAGCCAAGATGCAAGCGGGGGGCTGTGGGGGACCCAGTACTTC; CDR3aa: CASSQDASGGLWGTQYF
v_gene: TRBV18; d_gene: -; abundance: -; j_gene: TRBJ1-1; CDR3nt: TGTGCCAGCTCACCAAGAGGGGCAGGCCATGAAGCTTTCTTT; CDR3aa: CASSPRGAGHEAFF
v_gene: TRBV6-6; d_gene: -; abundance: -; j_gene: TRBJ1-2; CDR3nt: TGTGCCAGCAGTTCCATATCTGGCTACACCTTC; CDR3aa: CASSSISGYTF
v_gene: TRBV6-1; d_gene: TRBD1; abundance: -; j_gene: TRBJ1-2; CDR3nt: TGTGCCAGCAGTGGTCGACAGGGTAACTATGGCTACACCTTC; CDR3aa: CASSGRQGNYGYTF
v_gene: TRBV6-1; d_gene: -; abundance: -; j_gene: TRBJ1-4; CDR3nt: TGTGCCAGCAGTGAGGGGACCTTATATAATGAAAAACTGTTTTTT; CDR3aa: CASSEGTLYNEKLFF
v_gene: TRBV7-2; d_gene: -; abundance: few; j_gene: TRBJ1-2; CDR3nt: TGTGCCAGCAGCGAGACAGTGAGTGGTGGCTACACCTTC; CDR3aa: CASSETVSGGYTF
v_gene: TRBV28; d_gene: TRBD2; abundance: few; j_gene: TRBJ2-5; CDR3nt: TGTGCCAGCAGTTCCGGGGGGGGCTTCGAGGGGACCCAGTACTTC; CDR3aa: CASSSGGGFEGTQYF
v_gene: TRBV15; d_gene: -; abundance: -; j_gene: TRBJ2-1; CDR3nt: TGTGCCACCAGCACCGGACATACGGGTGGGAATGAGCAGTTCTTC; CDR3aa: CATSTGHTGGNEQFF
v_gene: TRBV6-1; d_gene: -; abundance: once; j_gene: TRBJ1-1; CDR3nt: TGTGCCAGCAGTTCAACACCCTACACTGAAGCTTTCTTT; CDR3aa: CASSSTPYTEAFF
v_gene: TRBV11-2; d_gene: -; abundance: -; j_gene: TRBJ2-7; CDR3nt: TGTGCCAGCAGCTCCACTCCTCAGTCCGCATACTACGAGCAGTACTTC; CDR3aa: CASSSTPQSAYYEQYF
v_gene: TRBV7-2; d_gene: -; abundance: -; j_gene: TRBJ2-7; CDR3nt: TGTGCCAGCAGGCCCGGGAACTCCTACGAGCAGTACTTC; CDR3aa: CASRPGNSYEQYF
v_gene: TRBV5-1; d_gene: TRBD2; abundance: -; j_gene: TRBJ2-7; CDR3nt: TGCGCCAGCAGCTTGGCGGCTAGCGGGGGTCCCTACGAGCAGTACTTC; CDR3aa: CASSLAASGGPYEQYF
v_gene: TRBV10-2; d_gene: TRBD2; abundance: -; j_gene: TRBJ2-1; CDR3nt: TGCGCCAGCAGTGAGTCAATTAGCGGGGGTATCAATGAGCAGTTCTTC; CDR3aa: CASSESISGGINEQFF
v_gene: TRBV28; d_gene: TRBD2; abundance: -; j_gene: TRBJ2-4; CDR3nt: TGTGCCAGCAGTAGACTAGCGGTAGCCAAAAACATTCAGTACTTC; CDR3aa: CASSRLAVAKNIQYF
v_gene: TRBV6-5; d_gene: TRBD1; abundance: -; j_gene: TRBJ1-1; CDR3nt: TGTGCCAGCTTAAGACGAGGACAGGGGCCTGAAGCTTTCTTT; CDR3aa: CASLRRGQGPEAFF
v_gene: TRBV30; d_gene: -; abundance: -; j_gene: TRBJ1-4; CDR3nt: TGTGCCTGGAGTCCAGGGATAAAACTGTTTTTT; CDR3aa: CAWSPGIKLFF
v_gene: TRBV29-1; d_gene: -; abundance: -; j_gene: TRBJ2-1; CDR3nt: TGCAGCGTTCGTGGGGGGTTGGGTTACAATGAGCAGTTCTTC; CDR3aa: CSVRGGLGYNEQFF
v_gene: TRBV5-6; d_gene: -; abundance: -; j_gene: TRBJ2-3; CDR3nt: TGTGCCAGCAGCTTGGTCGGTCCCACAGATACGCAGTATTTT; CDR3aa: CASSLVGPTDTQYF
v_gene: TRBV6-1; d_gene: -; abundance: -; j_gene: TRBJ1-6; CDR3nt: TGTGCCAGCAGTGAAGGGGTCCGGAATTCACCCCTCCACTTT; CDR3aa: CASSEGVRNSPLHF
v_gene: TRBV5-4; d_gene: TRBD2; abundance: -; j_gene: TRBJ2-6; CDR3nt: TGTGCCAGCAGCTTGAAGGTTGGGGGGGCTGGGGCCAACGTCCTGACTTTC; CDR3aa: CASSLKVGGAGANVLTF
v_gene: TRBV9; d_gene: -; abundance: -; j_gene: TRBJ2-5; CDR3nt: TGTGCCAGCAGCGTAGCCCCCAACCCAGCAGAGACCCAGTACTTC; CDR3aa: CASSVAPNPAETQYF
v_gene: TRBV7-9; d_gene: -; abundance: -; j_gene: TRBJ1-1; CDR3nt: TGTGCCAGCAGCTTGGGGGTGCCTGGGCCTCGGGGTACTGAAGCTTTCTTT; CDR3aa: CASSLGVPGPRGTEAFF
v_gene: TRBV18; d_gene: -; abundance: -; j_gene: TRBJ2-7; CDR3nt: TGTGCCAGCTCCCGGACAGACGAGCAGTACTTC; CDR3aa: CASSRTDEQYF
v_gene: TRBV6-5; d_gene: -; abundance: -; j_gene: TRBJ2-3; CDR3nt: TGTGCCAGCAGTTACCGGACTTATCCAGATACGCAGTATTTT; CDR3aa: CASSYRTYPDTQYF
v_gene: TRBV19; d_gene: -; abundance: -; j_gene: TRBJ1-5; CDR3nt: TGTGCCAGTACCCTAGCGGGGGGCTATCAGCCCCAGCATTTT; CDR3aa: CASTLAGGYQPQHF
v_gene: TRBV2; d_gene: -; abundance: -; j_gene: TRBJ1-2; CDR3nt: TGTGCCAGCACTATACAGGGCCTCTATGGCTACACCTTC; CDR3aa: CASTIQGLYGYTF
v_gene: TRBV7-9; d_gene: TRBD1; abundance: -; j_gene: TRBJ2-7; CDR3nt: TGTGCCAGCAGCCTGGGGGCGGGACAGGGGTTCGCCGAGCAGTACTTC; CDR3aa: CASSLGAGQGFAEQYF
v_gene: TRBV4-1; d_gene: -; abundance: -; j_gene: TRBJ1-1; CDR3nt: TGCGCCACGAAACGAGTACAGGGATGGACTGAAGCTTTCTTT; CDR3aa: CATKRVQGWTEAFF
v_gene: TRBV5-1; d_gene: -; abundance: -; j_gene: TRBJ2-1; CDR3nt: TGCGCCAGCAGCCTCCAGTACAATGAGCAGTTCTTC; CDR3aa: CASSLQYNEQFF
v_gene: TRBV9; d_gene: -; abundance: -; j_gene: TRBJ2-2; CDR3nt: TGTGCCAGCAGCCGCAGCACTGGGGAGCTGTTTTTT; CDR3aa: CASSRSTGELFF
v_gene: TRBV30; d_gene: -; abundance: -; j_gene: TRBJ1-1; CDR3nt: TGTGCCTGGAGTGGGTTGGACAGACAGAACACTGAAGCTTTCTTT; CDR3aa: CAWSGLDRQNTEAFF
v_gene: TRBV6-5; d_gene: -; abundance: -; j_gene: TRBJ2-3; CDR3nt: TGTGCCAGCAGTTATGGGGGCTCCACAGATACGCAGTATTTT; CDR3aa: CASSYGGSTDTQYF
v_gene: TRBV6-5; d_gene: TRBD1; abundance: -; j_gene: TRBJ1-2; CDR3nt: TGTGCCAGCAGTCCTAGGACAGGAGGGTATGGCTACACCTTC; CDR3aa: CASSPRTGGYGYTF
v_gene: TRBV5-1; d_gene: -; abundance: -; j_gene: TRBJ2-7; CDR3nt: TGCGCCAGCAGCGGAGGGACAGTATACGAGCAGTACTTC; CDR3aa: CASSGGTVYEQYF
v_gene: TRBV5-1; d_gene: -; abundance: -; j_gene: TRBJ1-4; CDR3nt: TGCGCCAGCAGCTTGGTCGATGGGACTAATGAAAAACTGTTTTTT; CDR3aa: CASSLVDGTNEKLFF
v_gene: TRBV4-1; d_gene: TRBD2; abundance: -; j_gene: TRBJ2-1; CDR3nt: TGCGCCAGCAGCCAAGAATGGGCGAAGGCGGGGGGCAATGAGCAGTTCTTC; CDR3aa: CASSQEWAKAGGNEQFF
v_gene: TRBV5-4; d_gene: -; abundance: -; j_gene: TRBJ2-3; CDR3nt: TGTGCCAGCAGCCGGCGGGTGACAGGAGGCACGGATACGCAGTATTTT; CDR3aa: CASSRRVTGGTDTQYF
v_gene: TRBV11-2; d_gene: -; abundance: -; j_gene: TRBJ2-7; CDR3nt: TGTGCCAGCAGCTTAGCAGTCCTCTCCTACGAGCAGTACTTC; CDR3aa: CASSLAVLSYEQYF